These 29 T cell receptor beta chains originate from one sample sequenced in a study of STAT3 mutations in large granular lymphocyte leukemia. Whole-study findings and limits: At least one immunodominant TCR beta clonotype appeared in every T-cell large granular lymphocyte leukemia patient.

Their cognate antigens are unknown. The method was immunoSEQ multiplex PCR; TCRdb's version includes in-frame clones alone and lacks a portion of them. The sample consists of 3,500 to 5,500 clones, roughly 60% of them appearing once. The material sequenced was PBMCs. These receptors came from a human donor with T large granular lymphocyte leukemia. Some clones in this sample may be carry-over from other donors' samples.

This chain joins TRBV5-1 and TRBJ1-1; perhaps TRBD1 as D (5 bases). The length of the CDR3 is 13 residues. Trimming removed 4 bases from V and 11 bases from J, with 18 bases in between. Germline-derived CDR1 and CDR2 are SGHRS and YFSETQ. Here the CDR3 reads CASSEPGRRYAFF. CDR3 nucleotide sequence: TGCGCCAGCAGCGAGCCAGGGCGGAGGTATGCTTTCTTT. The variable domain in full, completed from reference TRBV5-1 and TRBJ1-1, reads KAGVTQTPRYLIKTRGQQVTLSCSPISGHRSVSWYQQTPGQGLQFLFEYFSETQRNKGNFPGRFSGRQFSNSRSEMNVSTLELGDSALYLCASSEPGRRYAFFGQGTRLTVV.

V gene TRBV30 combines with J gene TRBJ1-1; a weak D match, TRBD1 (5 bases). The germline V gene has CDR1 GTSNPN and CDR2 SVGIG (reference sequence). This CDR3 has 14 amino acids. The V and J ends lost 0 bases and 3 bases respectively, with 11 bases between them. For the CDR3, the DNA is TGTGCCTGGAGTGTAACCCCAGGGTACACTGAAGCTTTCTTT. Its translation is CAWSVTPGYTEAFF.

The V call is TRBV29-1, the J call TRBJ2-1; no firm D call. Germline lookup yields CDR1 SQVTM and CDR2 ANQGSEA. This CDR3 region has 12 residues. Trimming took off 4 bases at V and 2 bases at J, with 6 bases between the two ends. This CDR3 reads CSVGPAYNEQFF. As DNA, the CDR3 is TGCAGCGTTGGTCCTGCCTACAATGAGCAGTTCTTC.

The genes are TRBV5-4 and TRBJ2-1, with 16 bases aligning to TRBD2. The CDR3 totals 17 residues. With 3 bases clipped from V and 7 bases from J, the junction kept 7 bases outside the gene matches. Germline CDR1 is SGHNT and CDR2 is YYREEE (reference sequence). DNA for the CDR3: TGTGCCAGCAGCTCCGGGGGACTAGCGGGGGGGCGGAATGAGCAGTTCTTC. Protein: CASSSGGLAGGRNEQFF.

This clone came up a few times. The V gene is TRBV11-2, the J gene TRBJ2-7, with 11 bases aligning to TRBD2. The CDR3 runs 15 residues. The germline gives CDR1 SGHAT, CDR2 FQNNGV. J lost 2 bases, V lost 7 bases, and 7 bases had no gene match. The CDR3 region is CASTQTSGTTYEQYF. CDR3 nucleotide sequence: TGTGCCAGCACCCAGACTAGCGGGACGACCTACGAGCAGTACTTC. Full variable domain (missing parts from reference TRBV11-2 and TRBJ2-7): EAGVAQSPRYKIIEKRQSVAFWCNPISGHATLYWYQQILGQGPKLLIQFQNNGVVDDSQLPKDRFSAERLKGVDSTLKIQPAKLEDSAVYLCASTQTSGTTYEQYFGPGTRLTVT.

The rearrangement links TRBV29-1 to TRBJ2-7, with D maybe TRBD2 (6 bases). This CDR3 is 15 amino acids long. Trimming took off 6 bases at V and 5 bases at J, with 23 bases between the two ends. CDR1 and CDR2 from the germline V gene are SQVTM and ANQGSEA. CDR3 sequence (DNA): TGCAGCGTGGAAATTACGGGGGTAAAGGCCGACGAGCAGTACTTC. It yields the protein CSVEITGVKADEQYF.

The chain uses TRBV7-9 and TRBJ2-5; D remains unclear. The V and J ends lost 4 bases and 5 bases respectively, with 17 bases between them. Germline lookup yields CDR1 SEHNR and CDR2 FQNEAQ (reference sequence). This CDR3 is 15 amino acids long. CDR3 sequence: CASSSKKDPWETQYF. The CDR3 bases are TGTGCCAGCAGCTCAAAGAAGGACCCGTGGGAGACCCAGTACTTC.

The genes are TRBV20-1 and TRBJ2-7; no firm D call. The CDR3 has 11 amino acids. Trimming left V 6 bases short and J 3 bases short, with 9 bases between. CDR1 is DFQATT, CDR2 SNEGSKA, per germline (reference sequence). CDR3 region: CSAQRDYEQYF. Written as DNA, the CDR3 is TGCAGTGCGCAGAGAGACTACGAGCAGTACTTC.

The chain couples TRBV30 to TRBJ2-5; 7 nucleotides line up with TRBD1. With 5 bases clipped from V and 7 bases from J, the junction kept 7 bases outside the gene matches. The CDR3 loop spans 12 amino acids. The V gene's germline CDR1 is GTSNPN and CDR2 SVGIG (reference sequence). CDR3 sequence reads: CAWETGRGTQYF. The CDR3 DNA reads TGTGCCTGGGAGACAGGGCGCGGGACCCAGTACTTC.

The chain employs TRBV5-5 and TRBJ1-2; D not resolved. V lost 5 bases, J lost 2 bases, and 10 bases lay in between. The CDR3 spans 13 residues. The germline CDR1 and CDR2 sequences are SGHKS and YYEKEE (reference sequence). The CDR3 sequence is CASRATVNYGYTF. The CDR3 DNA sequence: TGTGCCAGCAGAGCTACAGTCAACTATGGCTACACCTTC.

This clone was seen more than once but under ten times. The V call is TRBV30, the J call TRBJ1-1, with D tentatively TRBD1 (5 bases). Germline CDR1 reads GTSNPN; CDR2 reads SVGIG (reference sequence). This CDR3 comprises 15 residues. V gave up 1 base and J gave up 3 bases, with 15 bases separating them. CDR3 residues: CAWSDEGLGDTEAFF. CDR3 coding DNA: TGTGCCTGGAGTGACGAGGGTCTGGGGGACACTGAAGCTTTCTTT. Complete variable domain (other parts from reference TRBV30 and TRBJ1-1): SQTIHQWPATLVQPVGSPLSLECTVEGTSNPNLYWYRQAAGRGLQLLFYSVGIGQISSEVPQNLSASRPQDRQFILSSKKLLLSDSGFYLCAWSDEGLGDTEAFFGQGTRLTVV.

This chain connects TRBV5-1 to TRBJ2-7, with TRBD2 matching 7 bases. Germline V gene lookup returns CDR1 SGHRS and CDR2 YFSETQ. This CDR3 comprises 14 residues. With 3 bases clipped from V and 2 bases from J, the junction kept 5 bases outside the gene matches. The CDR3 spells CASSSGLDPYEQYF. CDR3 coding DNA: TGCGCCAGCAGCTCAGGACTAGACCCCTACGAGCAGTACTTC.

By sample share, this clone is medium-sized (0.01 to 0.1%). Distinct nucleotide sequences in the sample also encode this CDR3. V is TRBV7-2 and J is TRBJ1-1, with a tentative D call TRBD1 (5 bases). V was shortened by 0 bases and J by 1 base, with 9 bases between the two germline ends. Germline CDR1 is SGHTA and CDR2 is FQGNSA. This CDR3 contains 15 residues. CDR3 bases: TGTGCCAGCAGCTTAGCGAAGACAGCGAACACTGAAGCTTTCTTT. It codes for CASSLAKTANTEAFF.

The V gene is TRBV30, the J gene TRBJ2-3; D is uncertain. Germline V gene sequence: CDR1 GTSNPN, CDR2 SVGIG (reference sequence). The CDR3 has 11 residues. V was pared by 6 bases and J by 0 bases, with 4 bases between. The CDR3 loop reads CACESTDTQYF. CDR3 in DNA: TGTGCCTGCGAGAGCACAGATACGCAGTATTTT.

V usage is TRBV5-4 and J usage is TRBJ2-3; 13 nucleotides align to TRBD2. The CDR3 is made up of 16 amino acids. V dropped 4 bases and J dropped 4; count of bases not matched to a gene: 6. The germline CDR1 and CDR2 sequences are SGHNT and YYREEE (reference sequence). CDR3: CASSPRTSGGPDTQYF. The CDR3 region has the DNA TGTGCCAGCAGCCCCCGGACTAGCGGGGGCCCAGATACGCAGTATTTT.

This clone has just a few counts. The chain has TRBV6-5 and TRBJ1-1; D not resolved. This CDR3 contains 14 residues. With 0 bases removed from V and 4 bases from J, the gap between germline ends came to 9 bases. The germline V gene has CDR1 MNHEY and CDR2 SVGAGI. CDR3 DNA sequence: TGTGCCAGCAGTTACTCCATACCGGGCACTGAAGCTTTCTTT. This encodes CASSYSIPGTEAFF.

This clone showed up just once. The chain carries TRBV4-3 and TRBJ2-7; the match to TRBD2 covers 8 bases. Germline CDR1 LGHNA, CDR2 YSLEER. The V segment lost 1 base and the J segment 5 bases; nucleotides outside the gene matches: 7. The CDR3 runs 15 residues. CDR3 in amino acids: CASSQGGLVGDEQYF. The CDR3 DNA reads TGCGCCAGCAGCCAAGGGGGACTAGTCGGCGACGAGCAGTACTTC.

The rearrangement links TRBV5-1 to TRBJ1-4; possibly TRBD1 for D (6 bases). Germline assignment: CDR1 SGHRS and CDR2 YFSETQ. The ends were cut back, 3 bases at V and 5 bases at J, with 8 bases in the middle. There are 13 residues in the CDR3. The DNA for the CDR3 is TGCGCCAGCAGCTGGGGGCTCAATGAAAAACTGTTTTTT. It is translated as CASSWGLNEKLFF. Full variable domain (remainder filled in from reference TRBV5-1 and TRBJ1-4): KAGVTQTPRYLIKTRGQQVTLSCSPISGHRSVSWYQQTPGQGLQFLFEYFSETQRNKGNFPGRFSGRQFSNSRSEMNVSTLELGDSALYLCASSWGLNEKLFFGSGTQLSVL.

In this sample, this clone turned up a few times. The V gene is TRBV4-2, the J gene TRBJ1-2; D remains unclear. The germline V gene has CDR1 LGHNA and CDR2 YNFKEQ. The ends were cut back, 0 bases at V and 7 bases at J, with 12 bases in the middle. The CDR3 extends over 14 amino acids. CDR3 coding DNA: TGTGCCAGCAGCCAAGACCCAACCGGTAGTGGCTACACCTTC. Its protein product is CASSQDPTGSGYTF.

The chain has TRBV18 and TRBJ1-2; D might be TRBD1 (5 bases). Trimming removed 3 bases at V and 6 bases at J, with 11 bases between. Looked up from germline, CDR1 is KGHSH and CDR2 is LQKENI. The CDR3 sequence is 13 residues long. The CDR3 coding sequence is TGTGCCAGCTCACCTCTGGGGGGGAATGGCTACACCTTC. Its translation is CASSPLGGNGYTF.

This rearrangement joins TRBV7-2 to TRBJ2-5, with 10 bases identical to TRBD2. Germline CDR1 reads SGHTA; CDR2 reads FQGNSA. The trim removed 0 bases at V and 4 bases at J, leaving 2 bases unmatched. The CDR3 extends over 15 amino acids. CDR3 amino acids: CASSLALAGAETQYF. The CDR3 coding sequence is TGTGCCAGCAGCTTAGCGCTAGCGGGAGCAGAGACCCAGTACTTC.

This sequence joins TRBV7-9 and TRBJ1-6; D unclear. CDR1 is SEHNR, CDR2 FQNEAQ, per germline (reference sequence). Deletions cut 1 base from V and 7 bases from J, with 5 bases between. The CDR3 length is 13 residues. This chain's CDR3 is CASSLEFNSPLHF. The CDR3, as DNA: TGTGCCAGCAGCTTAGAGTTCAATTCACCCCTCCACTTT.

The rearrangement joins TRBV29-1 to TRBJ1-4; D not resolved. CDR1 is SQVTM, CDR2 ANQGSEA, per germline. This CDR3 spans 14 amino acids. The V end was cut by 4 bases, the J end by 4 bases, with 13 bases between. CDR3 sequence (DNA): TGCAGCGTTGGGAGAGGTGGTGTTAATGAAAAACTGTTTTTT. Its translation is CSVGRGGVNEKLFF.

The J gene is TRBJ1-2, the V gene TRBV4-3; possible D gene TRBD1, 5 bases. V lost 0 bases and J lost 3, with 14 bases in between. CDR3 length: 16 residues. Germline CDR1 is LGHNA and CDR2 is YSLEER. The CDR3 sequence: CASSQDLQGSYYGYTF. CDR3 DNA sequence: TGCGCCAGCAGCCAAGATCTTCAGGGATCCTACTATGGCTACACCTTC.

The rearrangement links TRBV7-2 to TRBJ2-3, with a possible D match to TRBD1 (6 bases). This CDR3 spans 15 amino acids. Per germline, CDR1 SGHTA and CDR2 FQGNSA. Trimming took 4 bases from V and 0 from J, leaving 11 bases between them. DNA of the CDR3: TGTGCCAGCAGCTCCGGGACACCTAGCACAGATACGCAGTATTTT. Translating it yields CASSSGTPSTDTQYF. The full variable domain, completed using reference TRBV7-2 and TRBJ2-3, is GAGVSQSPSNKVTEKGKDVELRCDPISGHTALYWYRQSLGQGLEFLIYFQGNSAPDKSGLPSDRFSAERTGGSVSTLTIQRTQQEDSAVYLCASSSGTPSTDTQYFGPGTRLTVL.

This chain links TRBV6-6 with TRBJ1-5, with TRBD1 as a possible D gene (5 bases). Trimming removed 6 bases at V and 6 bases at J, with 12 bases between. The CDR3 has 13 amino acids. Germline CDR1 and CDR2: MNHNY and SVGAGI (reference sequence). The CDR3 DNA reads TGTGCCAGCAGGAACTATGGGGGTCAGCCCCAGCATTTT. Translated: CASRNYGGQPQHF.

The chain combines TRBV29-1 with TRBJ1-2; D gene ambiguous. The CDR3 covers 12 residues. Looked up from germline, CDR1 is SQVTM and CDR2 is ANQGSEA. V lost 8 bases, J lost 8 bases, and 18 bases lay in between. CDR3 DNA sequence: TGCAGCCTTGCTGATTGGGGTGGGGGCTACACCTTC. Translating it yields CSLADWGGGYTF.

The genes are TRBV30 and TRBJ2-3; D uncertain. CDR3 length equals 16 residues. Looked up from germline, CDR1 is GTSNPN and CDR2 is SVGIG (reference sequence). Trimming took off 0 bases at V and 1 base at J, with 14 bases between the two ends. CDR3 sequence: CAWSVEVLPGTDTQYF. For the CDR3, the DNA is TGTGCCTGGAGTGTAGAGGTACTCCCCGGCACAGATACGCAGTATTTT.

The DNA of the CDR3 is TGTGCCAGCAGTTTATCAGGGCAGGGCCGACGTTACGAGCAGTACTTC. This gives the protein CASSLSGQGRRYEQYF. V usage is TRBV28 and J usage is TRBJ2-7; possibly TRBD1 for D (5 bases). The CDR3 sequence is 16 residues long. Germline CDR1 reads MDHEN; CDR2 reads SYDVKM. V lost 1 base and J 4 bases, leaving 17 bases between the germline ends.